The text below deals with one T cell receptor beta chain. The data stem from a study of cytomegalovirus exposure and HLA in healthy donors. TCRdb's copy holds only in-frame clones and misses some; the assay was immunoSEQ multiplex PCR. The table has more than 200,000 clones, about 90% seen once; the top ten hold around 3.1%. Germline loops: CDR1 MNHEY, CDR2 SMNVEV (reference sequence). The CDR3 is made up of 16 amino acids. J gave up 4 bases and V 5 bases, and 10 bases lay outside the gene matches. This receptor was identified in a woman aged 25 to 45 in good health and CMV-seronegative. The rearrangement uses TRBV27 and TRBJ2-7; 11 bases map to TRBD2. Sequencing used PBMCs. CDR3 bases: TGTGCCAGCAGTCCACTTCTAGCGGGAGGACCGTACGAGCAGTACTTC. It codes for CASSPLLAGGPYEQYF.